These T cell receptor beta chains were read from a single sample in a study of early stage breast cancer tumors. The method was immunoSEQ multiplex PCR; TCRdb's version includes in-frame clones alone and lacks a portion of them. The sample has 50,000 to 65,000 clones; over 65% are singletons. Sequenced sample: blood. Receptor source: a young adult with breast cancer. The CDR3 runs from the conserved cysteine through the conserved F or W. D genes are given only for firm matches. Rows give clone size only sometimes, using once, few, many, or a class for an expanded clone.

CDR3aa	CDR3nt	abundance	j_gene	d_gene	v_gene
CASSQVNEQFF	TGCGCCAGCAGTCAAGTCAATGAGCAGTTCTTC	NA	TRBJ2-1	NA	TRBV10-1
CASSLSSTEGNQPQHF	TGTGCCAGCAGCTTATCGTCGACAGAAGGTAATCAGCCCCAGCATTTT	NA	TRBJ1-5	NA	TRBV7-9
CASSYLDTGSGDTQYF	TGTGCCAGCAGTTACTTGGACACAGGCTCGGGAGATACGCAGTATTTT	NA	TRBJ2-3	NA	TRBV6-5
CASSKDRGYEQYF	TGTGCCAGCAGTAAAGACAGGGGCTACGAGCAGTACTTC	NA	TRBJ2-7	TRBD1	TRBV6-5
CASSDIRGRTGANVLTF	TGTGCCAGCAGCGATATCAGGGGGCGAACTGGGGCCAACGTCCTGACTTTC	few	TRBJ2-6	TRBD1	TRBV5-5
CASSVTSLRGEQYF	TGTGCCAGCAGCGTAACTTCCTTGAGAGGGGAGCAGTACTTC	NA	TRBJ2-7	NA	TRBV9
CASLKDRGQPQHF	TGTGCCAGCTTAAAGGACAGGGGACAGCCCCAGCATTTT	once	TRBJ1-5	TRBD1	TRBV2
CASSPMGQPIEAFF	TGCGCCAGCAGCCCGATGGGACAGCCAATTGAAGCTTTCTTT	NA	TRBJ1-1	TRBD1	TRBV5-1
CASNKWGDTGELFF	TGTGCCAGCAACAAGTGGGGGGACACCGGGGAGCTGTTTTTT	NA	TRBJ2-2	NA	TRBV19
CASSALVGGPYGYTF	TGCGCCAGCAGCGCTCTAGTTGGGGGCCCCTATGGCTACACCTTC	NA	TRBJ1-2	NA	TRBV4-3
CASNRGPQETQYF	TGTGCCAGCAACAGGGGCCCCCAAGAGACCCAGTACTTC	NA	TRBJ2-5	TRBD1	TRBV2
CSVGTGVTEAFF	TGCAGCGTTGGGACAGGGGTTACTGAAGCTTTCTTT	NA	TRBJ1-1	TRBD1	TRBV29-1
CASSRTGGFIHTEAFF	TGTGCCAGCTCACGGACAGGGGGATTTATTCACACTGAAGCTTTCTTT	NA	TRBJ1-1	TRBD1	TRBV18
CASTSPGQPNTEAFF	TGTGCCAGCACCTCCCCGGGACAGCCGAACACTGAAGCTTTCTTT	NA	TRBJ1-1	TRBD1	TRBV7-2
CASSPPHSYEQYF	TGTGCCAGCAGTCCGCCTCACTCCTACGAGCAGTACTTC	NA	TRBJ2-7	NA	TRBV27
CASGRGAYYGYTF	TGTGCCAGCGGCCGCGGGGCCTACTATGGCTACACCTTC	NA	TRBJ1-2	NA	TRBV27
CASKFWAHNSPLHF	TGTGCCAGCAAATTCTGGGCTCATAATTCACCCCTCCACTTT	few	TRBJ1-6	NA	TRBV5-4
CASSLVVTRGTGELFF	TGTGCCAGCAGCTTAGTCGTCACCCGTGGGACCGGGGAGCTGTTTTTT	NA	TRBJ2-2	NA	TRBV7-6
CASSVVPLAGGSFSETQYF	TGTGCCAGCAGCGTCGTGCCACTAGCGGGGGGGTCTTTTTCGGAGACCCAGTACTTC	once	TRBJ2-5	TRBD2	TRBV7-2
CASSETSANQPQHF	TGCGCCAGCAGTGAGACATCGGCCAATCAGCCCCAGCATTTT	NA	TRBJ1-5	NA	TRBV5-1
CASSRLGGPPQETQYF	TGCGCCAGCAGCCGCCTTGGGGGGCCGCCCCAAGAGACCCAGTACTTC	NA	TRBJ2-5	NA	TRBV4-1
CASSTGVVTGIMNTEAFF	TGTGCCAGTAGTACCGGGGTCGTGACAGGGATTATGAACACTGAAGCTTTCTTT	NA	TRBJ1-1	TRBD1	TRBV19
CASSQGTSRLEAFF	TGTGCCAGCAGCCAGGGAACAAGCAGGTTAGAAGCTTTCTTT	once	TRBJ1-1	NA	TRBV14
CASRASGHTGELFF	TGTGCTAGTCGAGCTAGCGGGCACACCGGGGAGCTGTTTTTT	NA	TRBJ2-2	TRBD2	TRBV12-5
CASSPTRTDTGELFF	TGCGCCAGCAGCCCGACTAGGACCGACACCGGGGAGCTGTTTTTT	NA	TRBJ2-2	NA	TRBV5-1
CASSPSEGNYGYTF	TGTGCCAGCTCCCCTAGCGAGGGGAACTATGGCTACACCTTC	few	TRBJ1-2	NA	TRBV18
CASSLETGGYGYTF	TGTGCCAGCAGCTTAGAGACAGGGGGCTATGGCTACACCTTC	NA	TRBJ1-2	TRBD1	TRBV7-2
CASSLSPAGHGYTF	TGTGCCAGCAGCTTATCCCCTGCGGGGCATGGCTACACCTTC	NA	TRBJ1-2	NA	TRBV11-2
CASSLVGTRRTDTQYF	TGTGCCAGCAGCCTAGTGGGGACTAGACGCACAGATACGCAGTATTTT	NA	TRBJ2-3	TRBD2	TRBV11-3
CASSEGAGAGNNEQFF	TGTGCCAGCAGTGAAGGGGCGGGAGCGGGAAACAATGAGCAGTTCTTC	few	TRBJ2-1	TRBD2	TRBV2
CSVEIGSDYEQYF	TGCAGCGTTGAAATCGGGTCAGACTACGAGCAGTACTTC	NA	TRBJ2-7	NA	TRBV29-1
CASKARGGPHQPQHF	TGTGCCAGTAAAGCCCGGGGGGGGCCCCATCAGCCCCAGCATTTT	NA	TRBJ1-5	NA	TRBV19
CASSTGQGHTEAFF	TGTGCCAGCAGTACGGGACAGGGCCACACTGAAGCTTTCTTT	NA	TRBJ1-1	TRBD1	TRBV27
CASSAIQGAAEKLFF	TGTGCCAGCAGTGCGATCCAGGGGGCGGCTGAAAAACTGTTTTTT	NA	TRBJ1-4	TRBD1	TRBV28
CASSSIAWNTIYF	TGTGCCAGCAGCTCCATCGCGTGGAACACCATATATTTT	few	TRBJ1-3	NA	TRBV7-9
CASSIPGGRGGTEAFF	TGTGCCAGTAGTATCCCCGGGGGGCGGGGTGGCACTGAAGCTTTCTTT	once	TRBJ1-1	NA	TRBV19
CASSEGANQPQHF	TGTGCCAGCAGTGAGGGGGCGAATCAGCCCCAGCATTTT	NA	TRBJ1-5	NA	TRBV6-4
CASSLNPTRHSSYNEQFF	TGTGCCAGCAGCTTAAACCCGACCAGGCACAGCTCCTACAATGAGCAGTTCTTC	NA	TRBJ2-1	NA	TRBV7-3
CASSRGQGAEAFF	TGTGCCAGCAGCCGGGGACAGGGGGCTGAAGCTTTCTTT	NA	TRBJ1-1	TRBD1	TRBV4-2
CASSTSGTVSQETQYF	TGCGCCAGCAGCACCTCCGGGACTGTTTCTCAAGAGACCCAGTACTTC	once	TRBJ2-5	NA	TRBV5-1
CASSQIQGSFAEAFF	TGTGCCAGCAGCCAAATACAGGGTAGTTTCGCTGAAGCTTTCTTT	NA	TRBJ1-1	NA	TRBV14
CASSQLVETDTQYF	TGTGCCAGCAGCCAACTAGTAGAGACAGATACGCAGTATTTT	NA	TRBJ2-3	NA	TRBV14
CASSIESSRAGELFF	TGTGCCAGTAGTATCGAATCGTCTAGGGCCGGGGAGCTGTTTTTT	NA	TRBJ2-2	NA	TRBV19
CASSLTSGDYNEQFF	TGTGCCAGCAGCCTGACTAGCGGGGATTACAATGAGCAGTTCTTC	few	TRBJ2-1	TRBD2	TRBV7-2
CASSLVWESSGNTIYF	TGTGCCAGCAGCTTAGTTTGGGAGAGCTCTGGAAACACCATATATTTT	NA	TRBJ1-3	NA	TRBV7-6
CASSLGHSNEKLFF	TGTGCCAGCAGCCTCGGACACTCTAATGAAAAACTGTTTTTT	NA	TRBJ1-4	NA	TRBV11-2